A selection of T cell receptor beta chains follows, all from one sample in a study of CD8 T cells in Susac syndrome. TCRdb called the immunoSEQ multiplex PCR reads again in MiXCR, with one record for every CDR3 protein. The table shows about 100,000 distinct CDR3 sequences, with 95% occurring only once. The specimen was CD8+ T cells from PBMCs. These receptors came from a human donor with Susac syndrome. CDR3s include the opening cysteine and the closing phenylalanine or tryptophan. The order of the fields is V gene, D gene, J gene, clone size, CDR3 protein, CDR3 DNA. D genes are given only for firm matches. Clone size is not always given. Where it is, it says once, few, many or a class for expanded clones.

v_call: TRBV5-1
d_call: TRBD2
j_call: TRBJ2-5
clone_size: NA
cdr3_aa: CASSLAGTRQETQYF
cdr3_nt: TGCGCCAGCAGCTTGGCGGGGACTAGACAAGAGACCCAGTACTTC

v_call: TRBV29-1
d_call: NA
j_call: TRBJ2-7
clone_size: NA
cdr3_aa: CSVEADQYEQYF
cdr3_nt: TGCAGCGTTGAGGCTGATCAGTACGAGCAGTACTTC

v_call: TRBV18
d_call: TRBD2
j_call: TRBJ2-5
clone_size: once
cdr3_aa: CASSPWTSGDQETQYF
cdr3_nt: TGTGCCAGCTCACCCTGGACTAGCGGGGACCAAGAGACCCAGTACTTC

v_call: TRBV6-5
d_call: NA
j_call: TRBJ2-2
clone_size: NA
cdr3_aa: CASSYFSGQNTGELFF
cdr3_nt: TGTGCCAGCAGTTACTTTTCGGGGCAGAACACCGGGGAGCTGTTTTTT

v_call: TRBV7-8
d_call: NA
j_call: TRBJ1-3
clone_size: NA
cdr3_aa: CASRGSSGNTIYF
cdr3_nt: TGTGCCAGCAGGGGCTCCTCTGGAAACACCATATATTTT

v_call: TRBV5-1
d_call: NA
j_call: TRBJ2-1
clone_size: NA
cdr3_aa: CASSFRVGNEQFF
cdr3_nt: TGCGCCAGCAGCTTCCGGGTAGGTAATGAGCAGTTCTTC

v_call: TRBV29-1
d_call: NA
j_call: TRBJ1-2
clone_size: NA
cdr3_aa: CSVEIGGNYGYTF
cdr3_nt: TGCAGCGTTGAGATCGGTGGAAACTATGGCTACACCTTC

v_call: TRBV15
d_call: NA
j_call: TRBJ1-5
clone_size: NA
cdr3_aa: CATSRDRRQPQHF
cdr3_nt: TGTGCCACCAGCAGAGATCGGCGGCAGCCCCAGCATTTT

v_call: TRBV29-1
d_call: TRBD1
j_call: TRBJ1-1
clone_size: NA
cdr3_aa: CSVGVSGTVDLWNTEAFF
cdr3_nt: TGCAGCGTTGGCGTGAGCGGGACAGTAGACCTTTGGAACACTGAAGCTTTCTTT

v_call: TRBV7-9
d_call: TRBD1
j_call: TRBJ2-7
clone_size: NA
cdr3_aa: CASSLPLRTGAYEQYF
cdr3_nt: TGTGCCAGCAGCTTGCCGCTGAGGACAGGTGCTTACGAGCAGTACTTC

v_call: TRBV12-3/TRBV12-4
d_call: NA
j_call: TRBJ2-3
clone_size: NA
cdr3_aa: CASRGLLSDTQYF
cdr3_nt: TGTGCCAGCAGAGGTCTACTGTCAGATACGCAGTATTTT

v_call: TRBV5-1
d_call: NA
j_call: TRBJ2-2
clone_size: NA
cdr3_aa: CASSLDRVGGELFF
cdr3_nt: TGCGCCAGCAGCTTGGACAGGGTTGGCGGGGAGCTGTTTTTT

v_call: TRBV9
d_call: NA
j_call: TRBJ2-5
clone_size: NA
cdr3_aa: CASGGRDQETQYF
cdr3_nt: TGTGCCAGCGGGGGTCGTGATCAAGAGACCCAGTACTTC

v_call: TRBV2
d_call: TRBD1
j_call: TRBJ1-2
clone_size: NA
cdr3_aa: CAGDRAGGYGYTF
cdr3_nt: TGTGCCGGCGACAGGGCCGGAGGGTATGGCTACACCTTC

v_call: TRBV4-1
d_call: NA
j_call: TRBJ1-2
clone_size: NA
cdr3_aa: CASSQVLSLSGYTF
cdr3_nt: TGCGCCAGCAGCCAAGTCCTGAGCTTGAGTGGCTACACCTTC

v_call: TRBV5-6
d_call: TRBD1
j_call: TRBJ2-7
clone_size: NA
cdr3_aa: CASSWERDRGHEQYF
cdr3_nt: TGTGCCAGCAGCTGGGAGCGGGACAGGGGCCACGAGCAGTACTTC

v_call: TRBV27
d_call: TRBD1
j_call: TRBJ1-1
clone_size: NA
cdr3_aa: CASSLGTGSTEAFF
cdr3_nt: TGTGCCAGCAGTTTGGGGACAGGGAGCACTGAAGCTTTCTTT

v_call: TRBV9
d_call: NA
j_call: TRBJ1-2
clone_size: NA
cdr3_aa: CASSVGEGPDYGYTF
cdr3_nt: TGTGCCAGCAGCGTAGGGGAGGGACCCGACTATGGCTACACCTTC

v_call: TRBV12-3/TRBV12-4
d_call: TRBD1
j_call: TRBJ2-5
clone_size: NA
cdr3_aa: CASNPRGRQETQYF
cdr3_nt: TGTGCCAGCAATCCCAGGGGGCGGCAAGAGACCCAGTACTTC

v_call: TRBV14
d_call: TRBD1
j_call: TRBJ1-4
clone_size: NA
cdr3_aa: CASSDYRGTNEKLFF
cdr3_nt: TGTGCCAGCAGCGACTACAGGGGAACTAATGAAAAACTGTTTTTT

v_call: TRBV12-3/TRBV12-4
d_call: NA
j_call: TRBJ2-2
clone_size: NA
cdr3_aa: CATYMEGTGELFF
cdr3_nt: TGTGCCACCTATATGGAAGGCACCGGGGAGCTGTTTTTT

v_call: TRBV9
d_call: TRBD2
j_call: TRBJ2-5
clone_size: once
cdr3_aa: CASSQGTSGGTYQETQYF
cdr3_nt: TGTGCCAGCAGTCAAGGGACTAGCGGGGGCACGTACCAAGAGACCCAGTACTTC

v_call: TRBV29-1
d_call: TRBD2
j_call: TRBJ2-1
clone_size: NA
cdr3_aa: CSVETSGTNNEQFF
cdr3_nt: TGCAGCGTCGAAACTAGCGGGACAAACAATGAGCAGTTCTTC

v_call: TRBV6-5
d_call: NA
j_call: TRBJ2-3
clone_size: NA
cdr3_aa: CASSYSSEGTSLRDTQYF
cdr3_nt: TGTGCCAGCAGTTACTCGAGCGAGGGGACTTCCCTTCGAGATACGCAGTATTTT

v_call: TRBV5-1
d_call: TRBD1
j_call: TRBJ2-2
clone_size: NA
cdr3_aa: CASSFRQGDSRELFF
cdr3_nt: TGCGCCAGCAGCTTTAGACAGGGAGATTCCAGGGAGCTGTTTTTT

v_call: TRBV3-1
d_call: TRBD1
j_call: TRBJ2-7
clone_size: NA
cdr3_aa: CASSQDRGFSYEQYF
cdr3_nt: TGTGCCAGCAGCCAAGACAGGGGGTTTTCCTACGAGCAGTACTTC

v_call: TRBV6-2/TRBV6-3
d_call: NA
j_call: TRBJ1-5
clone_size: once
cdr3_aa: CASRAQGNQPQHF
cdr3_nt: TGTGCCAGCCGGGCCCAGGGGAATCAGCCCCAGCATTTT

v_call: TRBV28
d_call: TRBD2
j_call: TRBJ2-7
clone_size: NA
cdr3_aa: CASSFSGRSYEQYF
cdr3_nt: TGTGCCAGCAGTTTTAGCGGGAGATCCTACGAGCAGTACTTC

v_call: TRBV6-4
d_call: NA
j_call: TRBJ2-3
clone_size: NA
cdr3_aa: CASSDGGGTDTQYF
cdr3_nt: TGTGCCAGCAGTGATGGCGGGGGCACAGATACGCAGTATTTT

v_call: TRBV9
d_call: TRBD1
j_call: TRBJ2-4
clone_size: NA
cdr3_aa: CASIRRKGQGLAKNIQYF
cdr3_nt: TGTGCCAGCATCCGGAGAAAGGGACAGGGGTTAGCCAAAAACATTCAGTACTTC

v_call: TRBV12-3/TRBV12-4
d_call: TRBD1
j_call: TRBJ1-1
clone_size: NA
cdr3_aa: CASSRNAGGLNTEAFF
cdr3_nt: TGTGCCAGCAGTCGAAATGCAGGGGGCCTGAACACTGAAGCTTTCTTT

v_call: TRBV7-2
d_call: NA
j_call: TRBJ2-1
clone_size: NA
cdr3_aa: CASSLAGNNEQFF
cdr3_nt: TGTGCCAGCAGCTTAGCAGGTAACAATGAGCAGTTCTTC

v_call: TRBV11-2
d_call: NA
j_call: TRBJ2-1
clone_size: NA
cdr3_aa: CASSTDAMYNEQFF
cdr3_nt: TGTGCCAGCAGCACAGACGCTATGTACAATGAGCAGTTCTTC

v_call: TRBV12-3/TRBV12-4
d_call: NA
j_call: TRBJ2-6
clone_size: NA
cdr3_aa: CASSPQVGESGANVLTF
cdr3_nt: TGTGCCAGCAGTCCTCAGGTGGGGGAATCTGGGGCCAACGTCCTGACTTTC

v_call: TRBV5-1
d_call: NA
j_call: TRBJ2-5
clone_size: once
cdr3_aa: CASSLDRSRETQYF
cdr3_nt: TGCGCCAGCAGCCTAGACAGGTCGAGAGAGACCCAGTACTTC

v_call: TRBV20-1
d_call: NA
j_call: TRBJ2-1
clone_size: NA
cdr3_aa: CSASGGQFF
cdr3_nt: TGCAGTGCTAGTGGAGGGCAGTTCTTC

v_call: TRBV6-6
d_call: NA
j_call: TRBJ2-7
clone_size: NA
cdr3_aa: CASSPGPEQYF
cdr3_nt: TGTGCCAGCAGTCCAGGGCCCGAGCAGTACTTC

v_call: TRBV2
d_call: TRBD2
j_call: TRBJ2-1
clone_size: NA
cdr3_aa: CASLASGGARGYEQFF
cdr3_nt: TGTGCCAGTCTCGCTAGCGGGGGGGCCCGAGGTTATGAGCAGTTCTTC

v_call: TRBV27
d_call: NA
j_call: TRBJ2-5
clone_size: NA
cdr3_aa: CASSLNSEGEGETQYF
cdr3_nt: TGTGCCAGCAGTTTAAATTCAGAGGGGGAAGGAGAGACCCAGTACTTC

v_call: TRBV7-9
d_call: TRBD2
j_call: TRBJ2-5
clone_size: NA
cdr3_aa: CASSFSGTSGGETQYF
cdr3_nt: TGTGCCAGCAGCTTCTCCGGGACTAGCGGTGGGGAGACCCAGTACTTC

v_call: TRBV9
d_call: NA
j_call: TRBJ1-4
clone_size: NA
cdr3_aa: CASSVGGSSNEKLFF
cdr3_nt: TGTGCCAGCAGCGTGGGCGGCTCTTCCAATGAAAAACTGTTTTTT

v_call: TRBV29-1
d_call: NA
j_call: TRBJ1-1
clone_size: NA
cdr3_aa: CSVEDKVLGATEAFF
cdr3_nt: TGCAGCGTTGAAGATAAAGTGTTAGGGGCCACTGAAGCTTTCTTT

v_call: TRBV12-3/TRBV12-4
d_call: NA
j_call: TRBJ2-6
clone_size: NA
cdr3_aa: CAIPRGSGANVLTF
cdr3_nt: TGTGCCATTCCTAGGGGTTCTGGGGCCAACGTCCTGACTTTC

v_call: TRBV11-2
d_call: TRBD2
j_call: TRBJ2-5
clone_size: NA
cdr3_aa: CASSLSLLAEEIGETQYF
cdr3_nt: TGTGCCAGCAGCCTCAGCTTGCTAGCGGAGGAGATAGGAGAGACCCAGTACTTC

v_call: TRBV2
d_call: NA
j_call: TRBJ2-7
clone_size: NA
cdr3_aa: CASSDGTNPIYEQYF
cdr3_nt: TGTGCCAGCAGTGACGGGACCAACCCTATCTACGAGCAGTACTTC

v_call: TRBV28
d_call: NA
j_call: TRBJ2-7
clone_size: NA
cdr3_aa: CASSPPSIRTIGGDEQYF
cdr3_nt: TGTGCCAGCAGTCCACCCTCGATAAGGACTATAGGTGGGGACGAGCAGTACTTC

v_call: TRBV6-2/TRBV6-3
d_call: NA
j_call: TRBJ2-1
clone_size: once
cdr3_aa: CASSYTGYEQFF
cdr3_nt: TGTGCCAGCAGTTATACCGGGTATGAGCAGTTCTTC